The 30 T cell receptor beta chains presented below share a single source sample, sequenced in a study of radiotherapy plus CTLA-4 blockade in lung cancer. The protocol was immunoSEQ multiplex PCR, while the TCRdb copy is restricted to in-frame clones and leaves out a portion. The sample yields 71,000 or so clones, around 87% seen once. Sequencing used peripheral blood, obtained from a patient treated with radiotherapy plus ipilimumab. These receptors were taken from a human donor with non-small cell lung cancer who had stable disease on radiotherapy plus ipilimumab.

This clone was counted only a few times. The V call is TRBV9, the J call TRBJ1-4; D unclear. CDR1 is SGDLS and CDR2 is YYNGEE in the germline V gene. Trimming left V 3 bases short and J 0 bases short, with 3 bases between. The CDR3 runs 13 residues. As DNA, the CDR3 is TGTGCCAGCAGCGCACCAACTAATGAAAAACTGTTTTTT. It is translated as CASSAPTNEKLFF.

V is TRBV5-4 and J is TRBJ2-7; TRBD1 matches 10 bases. Looked up from germline, CDR1 is SGHNT and CDR2 is YYREEE (reference sequence). This CDR3 is built from 14 residues. V dropped 4 bases and J dropped 6; count of bases not matched to a gene: 7. The CDR3 loop is CASSTDRGHREQYF. In nucleotides, the CDR3 is TGTGCCAGCAGCACCGACAGGGGGCACCGCGAGCAGTACTTC. Together with reference TRBV5-4 and TRBJ2-7, the CDR3 gives the full variable domain: ETGVTQSPTHLIKTRGQQVTLRCSSQSGHNTVSWYQQALGQGPQFIFQYYREEENGRGNFPPRFSGLQFPNYSSELNVNALELDDSALYLCASSTDRGHREQYFGPGTRLTVT.

The chain employs TRBV16 and TRBJ2-7; 9 bases are shared with TRBD1. V shed 3 bases and J 2 bases; nucleotides not matched to a gene: 5. Germline V CDR1 and CDR2: KGHSY, FQNENV. CDR3 length: 15 residues. The CDR3 DNA follows: TGTGCCAGCAGCCACGGGGGACAGGGAGCCTACGAGCAGTACTTC. It translates to CASSHGGQGAYEQYF.

This clone was counted a few times. This sequence joins TRBV19 and TRBJ1-1, with 11 nucleotides matching TRBD1. CDR1 is LNHDA, CDR2 SQIVND, per germline (reference sequence). V trimming: 7 bases; J trimming: 1 base; junction bases outside the gene matches: 8. CDR3 length equals 16 residues. In DNA form, the CDR3 reads TGTGCCAGTAATAGATGGGACAGGGGGAGGAACACTGAAGCTTTCTTT. Translation gives CASNRWDRGRNTEAFF.

This sequence joins TRBV25-1 and TRBJ2-3, with 12 bases aligning to TRBD2. The trim removed 0 bases at V and 5 bases at J, leaving 3 bases unmatched. CDR1 and CDR2 (germline): MGHDK, SYGVNS. The CDR3 extends over 16 amino acids. The CDR3 region has the DNA TGTGCCAGCAGTGAATATCTAGCGGGAGGGGTAGATACGCAGTATTTT. This encodes CASSEYLAGGVDTQYF.

This clone was counted once. This rearrangement joins TRBV19 to TRBJ2-5, with D unresolved. V shed 3 bases and J shed 5 bases, with 4 bases lying between them. This CDR3 spans 11 amino acids. Looked up from germline, CDR1 is LNHDA and CDR2 is SQIVND (reference sequence). The CDR3 is CASSIQETQYF. The CDR3 bases are TGTGCCAGTAGTATTCAGGAGACCCAGTACTTC.

This chain links TRBV27 with TRBJ2-7; 13 bases agree with TRBD2. Germline-derived CDR1 and CDR2 are MNHEY and SMNVEV (reference sequence). V was pared by 6 bases and J by 2 bases, with 7 bases of the junction left unmatched. The CDR3 consists of 16 residues. CDR3 nucleotides: TGTGCCAGCAGAAGCACCGGGACTAGCGGGACCTACGAGCAGTACTTC. Amino acids: CASRSTGTSGTYEQYF.

This rearrangement joins TRBV2 to TRBJ2-5, with 9 bases fitting TRBD1. From germline, CDR1 is SNHLY and CDR2 FYNNEI. With V trimmed by 6 bases and J by 5 bases, 4 bases remained unmatched. The CDR3 spans 13 residues. The CDR3 sequence is CASRDRGQETQYF. CDR3 nucleotides: TGTGCCAGCAGGGACAGGGGCCAGGAGACCCAGTACTTC.

The J gene is TRBJ1-2, the V gene TRBV28; no firm D call. The CDR3 runs to 15 residues. Germline CDR1 and CDR2: MDHEN and SYDVKM. With 3 bases removed from V and 1 base from J, the gap between germline ends came to 12 bases. CDR3 loop: CASSLVGAGNYGYTF. CDR3 DNA sequence: TGTGCCAGCAGTTTGGTCGGCGCGGGTAACTATGGCTACACCTTC.

V is TRBV6-5 and J is TRBJ1-6; maybe TRBD1 (5 bases). The CDR3 is 15 amino acids. The V and J ends lost 0 bases and 9 bases respectively, with 12 bases between them. Germline values: CDR1 MNHEY, CDR2 SVGAGI. CDR3 sequence: CASSYSTDKTSPLHF. The CDR3 nucleotides are TGTGCCAGCAGTTACTCGACGGACAAGACTTCACCCCTCCACTTT.

The chain uses TRBV30 and TRBJ1-3, with TRBD1 identical over 7 bases. The length of the CDR3 is 14 residues. V gave up 0 bases and J gave up 2 bases; unmatched junction bases: 1. Germline V gene sequence: CDR1 GTSNPN, CDR2 SVGIG (reference sequence). The CDR3 nucleotides read TGTGCCTGGAGTGTTGGGACAGCTGGAAACACCATATATTTT. Residues: CAWSVGTAGNTIYF.

The rearrangement uses TRBV27 and TRBJ1-2; 7 nucleotides line up with TRBD1. Germline assignment: CDR1 MNHEY and CDR2 SMNVEV (reference sequence). The CDR3 extends over 16 amino acids. The trim removed 2 bases at V and 8 bases at J, leaving 14 bases unmatched. CDR3: CASSLVPPTGLSGYTF. CDR3 nucleotides: TGTGCCAGCAGTTTAGTGCCCCCGACAGGGCTGAGCGGCTACACCTTC.

This chain connects TRBV5-1 to TRBJ2-5; 7 positions agree with TRBD1. This CDR3 region has 13 residues. The junction had 3 bases not matched to a gene; V was cut back by 7 bases and J by 0 bases. Germline V gene sequence: CDR1 SGHRS, CDR2 YFSETQ. The CDR3 DNA reads TGCGCCAGCCGAGGGACAGACCAAGAGACCCAGTACTTC. It yields the protein CASRGTDQETQYF.

This clone has more than one count but fewer than ten. The chain combines TRBV28 with TRBJ1-3, with 9 bases aligning to TRBD1. V shed 4 bases, J shed 2 bases, and the junction held 3 bases outside the gene matches. The CDR3 covers 15 residues. Germline V gives CDR1 MDHEN, CDR2 SYDVKM. The CDR3 DNA sequence: TGTGCCAGCAGTTCCGGGACAGGGCCTGGAAACACCATATATTTT. This gives the protein CASSSGTGPGNTIYF.

The chain combines TRBV28 with TRBJ1-6; 9 bases line up with TRBD1. The CDR3 sequence is 15 residues long. From germline, CDR1 is MDHEN and CDR2 SYDVKM. The junction had 6 bases not matched to a gene; V was cut back by 5 bases and J by 7 bases. CDR3: CASSKEQGANSPLHF. CDR3 sequence (DNA): TGTGCCAGCAGTAAAGAACAGGGGGCAAATTCACCCCTCCACTTT.

The CDR3 spells CASSFPSQETQYF. CDR3 coding DNA: TGTGCCAGCAGCTTCCCCTCACAAGAGACCCAGTACTTC. The chain combines TRBV5-4 with TRBJ2-5, with D unresolved. V was trimmed by 2 bases and J by 2 bases, leaving 7 bases between them. Germline CDR1 reads SGHNT; CDR2 reads YYREEE (reference sequence). CDR3 length: 13 amino acids.

The chain has TRBV6-6 and TRBJ2-7; 9 bases are a match to TRBD2. Germline-derived CDR1 and CDR2 are MNHNY and SVGAGI (reference sequence). The CDR3 is 14 amino acids. V was clipped by 8 bases and J by 7 bases; unmatched bases: 12. In DNA form, the CDR3 reads TGTGCCAGCGCGTATTTAGCGGGAGTAGGAGAGCAGTACTTC. Translation gives CASAYLAGVGEQYF.

The rearrangement joins TRBV6-7 to TRBJ2-2; weak D call: TRBD2 (5 bases). TRBV6-7 is an open reading frame, and its role is uncertain. CDR3 size: 16 residues. Trimming shortened V by 0 bases and J by 7 bases, and 15 bases separated the two germline ends. The CDR3 DNA follows: TGTGCCAGCAGTTACTCTCAGGTGGGGAGAGACGGGGAGCTGTTTTTT. This sequence encodes CASSYSQVGRDGELFF.

V is TRBV18 and J is TRBJ2-6; D call uncertain. Germline-derived CDR1 and CDR2 are KGHSH and LQKENI. Trimming pared 0 bases from V and 1 base from J, leaving 1 base between. There are 14 residues in the CDR3. The CDR3: CASSPPSGANVLTF. DNA for the CDR3: TGTGCCAGCTCACCACCTTCTGGGGCCAACGTCCTGACTTTC.

This clone was found a few times. The rearrangement joins TRBV7-9 to TRBJ1-1; 7 bases map to TRBD1. This CDR3 is 15 amino acids long. Per the germline V gene, CDR1 is SEHNR and CDR2 is FQNEAQ (reference sequence). V lost 3 bases, J lost 0 bases, and 4 bases stayed unmatched. The CDR3 nucleotides are TGTGCCAGCAGCTTCAGGGGGGCCATGAACACTGAAGCTTTCTTT. Amino acid sequence: CASSFRGAMNTEAFF.

The V call is TRBV7-9, the J call TRBJ2-1; TRBD1 agrees at 10 bases. Germline V gene sequence: CDR1 SEHNR, CDR2 FQNEAQ (reference sequence). This CDR3 region has 15 residues. V was pared by 5 bases and J by 8 bases, with 9 bases of the junction left unmatched. CDR3 DNA sequence: TGTGCCAGCAGCCCCGCCGGGACAGGGGTATATGAGCAGTTCTTC. Encoded protein: CASSPAGTGVYEQFF.

This chain uses TRBV6-6 with TRBJ1-5; TRBD1 agrees at 7 bases. Trimming took 2 bases from V and 6 from J; bases not matched to a gene: 4. The CDR3 contains 14 residues. CDR1 MNHNY and CDR2 SVGAGI come from the germline V gene (reference sequence). For the CDR3, the DNA is TGTGCCAGCAGTTACAGGGGGCAAAGTCAGCCCCAGCATTTT. It codes for CASSYRGQSQPQHF.

The rearrangement uses TRBV12-5 and TRBJ2-4; tentatively, D is TRBD1 or TRBD2 (5 bases each). The CDR3 has 18 amino acids. Germline V gene data show CDR1 as LGHNT and CDR2 as FRNRAP. The V end lost 5 bases, the J end lost 0 bases, and 20 bases lay between the germline ends. The CDR3 coding sequence is TGTGCTAGTGGTCCCCCCGGGAAGGGACGATTAGCCAAAAACATTCAGTACTTC. This sequence encodes CASGPPGKGRLAKNIQYF.

The genes are TRBV5-1 and TRBJ2-5, with 13 positions matching TRBD2. The ends lost 7 bases at V and 4 bases at J; junction bases unmatched: 10. The CDR3 sequence is 16 residues long. CDR1 SGHRS and CDR2 YFSETQ come from the germline V gene. The DNA of the CDR3 is TGCGCCAGCGGGACTAGCGGGGCCTCACCGGGAGAGACCCAGTACTTC. The encoded protein is CASGTSGASPGETQYF.

This sequence joins TRBV5-1 and TRBJ1-4; weak D call: TRBD1 (6 bases). Trimming shortened V by 6 bases and J by 1 base, and 7 bases separated the two germline ends. The CDR3 contains 13 residues. Per germline, CDR1 SGHRS and CDR2 YFSETQ. CDR3 loop: CASKGGTNEKLFF. The CDR3 coding sequence is TGCGCCAGCAAAGGGGGAACTAATGAAAAACTGTTTTTT.

V is TRBV6-5 and J is TRBJ2-7; D is unresolved. CDR3 length equals 13 residues. The V end was cut by 5 bases, the J end by 6 bases, with 14 bases between. Per germline, CDR1 MNHEY and CDR2 SVGAGI. In DNA, the CDR3 is TGTGCCAGCAGTGAAGCCGCCGCGCGCGAGCAGTACTTC. Amino acid sequence: CASSEAAAREQYF.

This chain uses TRBV30 with TRBJ1-1; D is unresolved. The V end lost 2 bases, the J end lost 2 bases, and 6 bases lay between the germline ends. The CDR3 has 12 amino acids. The V gene's germline CDR1 is GTSNPN and CDR2 SVGIG (reference sequence). The CDR3 loop reads CAWSLTNTEAFF. The DNA of the CDR3 is TGTGCCTGGAGTCTGACCAACACTGAAGCTTTCTTT.

This sequence joins TRBV7-8 and TRBJ2-1, with 10 bases aligning to TRBD2. Per the germline V gene, CDR1 is SGHVS and CDR2 is FQNEAQ. The CDR3 spans 16 residues. V lost 4 bases and J lost 9; bases outside the gene matches: 12. CDR3 sequence (DNA): TGTGCCAGCAGCTGGTTTACGACTAGCGGGTTTAGTGAGCAGTTCTTC. It specifies CASSWFTTSGFSEQFF.

This chain links TRBV7-8 with TRBJ2-5; 8 bases agree with TRBD1. The CDR3 totals 16 residues. Germline CDR1 SGHVS, CDR2 FQNEAQ. V was pared by 3 bases and J by 4 bases, with 10 bases of the junction left unmatched. CDR3 protein: CASSFPGGVRRETQYF. The CDR3 bases are TGTGCCAGCAGCTTCCCAGGGGGCGTTAGGAGAGAGACCCAGTACTTC.

The rearrangement uses TRBV5-1 and TRBJ2-7; maybe TRBD1 (6 bases). CDR1 is SGHRS, CDR2 YFSETQ, per germline. Deletions cut 4 bases from V and 2 bases from J, with 10 bases between. The CDR3 runs 13 residues. The DNA of the CDR3 is TGCGCCAGCAGCACCGGACAGCCCTACGAGCAGTACTTC. Residues: CASSTGQPYEQYF.